This T cell receptor beta chain was profiled in a study of cytotoxic CD8 clonotypes in ibrutinib-treated CLL. Study results and caveats: Treatment left the uncommon public clonotypes either contracted or stable in frequency. Clonality correlated strongly with circulating CD8+ T cells and exceeded age-matched healthy donors at baseline. Ibrutinib response saw clonality rise, and progression saw it return toward baseline.

Germline lookup yields CDR1 MNHEY and CDR2 SVGAGI. The CDR3 has 13 residues. V lost 2 bases and J lost 7, with 9 bases in between. A few counts support this clone. Its antigen remains unidentified. The assay was immunoSEQ multiplex PCR, and TCRdb's table has in-frame clones only and misses some. This repertoire shows 150,000 to 200,000 clones, approximately 91% found once; its top ten account for roughly 3%. The clonotype originates from a human donor with chronic lymphocytic leukemia. This sample comprised PBMCs, obtained at disease progression, from a patient treated with ibrutinib. The chain has TRBV6-5 and TRBJ1-5; D is unresolved. CDR3 region: CASSYTQRQPQHF. As DNA, the CDR3 is TGTGCCAGCAGTTACACGCAACGACAGCCCCAGCATTTT.